This T cell receptor (beta chain) was found in a study of CD8 T cells in Susac syndrome. Study conclusions and caveats: As the study acknowledged, the number of individuals in its TCR sequencing and HLA analysis was relatively small.

Trimming left V 5 bases short and J 2 bases short, with 13 bases between. The CDR3 runs 14 residues. The germline gives CDR1 MNHEY, CDR2 SVGEGT. An amount of RNA that ranged from roughly 0.45 to 1 ug was reverse transcribed with random hexamers. MiXCR, applied by TCRdb to the immunoSEQ multiplex PCR reads, yields one record per CDR3 protein. Found here are roughly 150,000 distinct CDR3 sequences, about 95% of them singletons; the top ten hold 0.15% to 0.2%. About this clonotype itself: Its antigen is not known.

Both CD4+ and CD8+ T cells were negatively isolated, and TEMRA cells underwent FACS enrichment. The receptor's source is a human donor with Susac syndrome. Sequencing input: CD4+ T cells from PBMCs. This rearrangement joins TRBV6-2 or TRBV6-3 to TRBJ2-7, with D possibly matching TRBD1 (6 bases). CDR3 in amino acids: CASSVPGQTYEQYF. The CDR3 coding sequence is TGTGCCAGCAGTGTACCGGGACAAACCTACGAGCAGTACTTC.